Below, 20 T cell receptor beta chains from the same sample are listed, as sequenced in a study of T cell responses to AZD1222 COVID-19 vaccine. Assay: immunoSEQ multiplex PCR; the TCRdb copy retains only in-frame clones and omits some. The table lists under 150,000 clones, around 89% of them singletons. Here the sequenced sample was peripheral blood, taken on day 0 of AZD1222 vaccination. Source of these receptors: an adult in good health.

The chain recombines TRBV11-2 with TRBJ2-2; unclear D gene. The V gene lost 5 bases and the J gene lost 5 bases, with 9 bases spanning the gap. CDR1 and CDR2 from the germline V gene are SGHAT and FQNNGV. This CDR3 comprises 13 residues. The CDR3 coding sequence is TGTGCCAGCAGCACCGACTTGACCGGGGAGCTGTTTTTT. Translated: CASSTDLTGELFF.

This chain links TRBV20-1 with TRBJ1-3; D is unresolved. CDR1 and CDR2 (germline): DFQATT, SNEGSKA (reference sequence). There are 11 residues in the CDR3. The CDR3 DNA reads TGCAGCCTTAGCTTTGGAAACACCATATATTTT. It specifies CSLSFGNTIYF.

The chain uses TRBV10-2 and TRBJ1-2; 9 bases agree with TRBD1. Trimming removed 5 bases from V and 1 base from J; junction bases left unmatched: 26. The CDR3 contains 22 residues. The germline gives CDR1 WSHSY, CDR2 SAAADI. The CDR3 bases are TGCGCCAGCAGTCCCTCGATCCGGACAGGGGAAATGGGAGACCAAAATAACTATGGCTACACCTTC. The encoded protein is CASSPSIRTGEMGDQNNYGYTF.

V and J are TRBV27 and TRBJ1-4, with 8 bases lining up with TRBD1. In germline, CDR1 is MNHEY, CDR2 SMNVEV (reference sequence). Germline trimming cut 5 bases from V and 5 bases from J; bases unmatched to any gene: 1. The CDR3 totals 13 residues. The CDR3 nucleotides are TGTGCCAGCAGTGACAGGGGAAATGAAAAACTGTTTTTT. Protein product: CASSDRGNEKLFF.

The rearrangement joins TRBV19 to TRBJ2-1, with 8 positions matching TRBD2. Looked up from germline, CDR1 is LNHDA and CDR2 is SQIVND (reference sequence). The CDR3 consists of 15 residues. V shed 5 bases and J 8 bases; nucleotides not matched to a gene: 11. The CDR3 DNA is TGTGCCAGTAGTCCCTCTTCCGGGGGGGCCCATGAGCAGTTCTTC. It encodes CASSPSSGGAHEQFF.

The chain uses TRBV5-6 and TRBJ1-4; possibly TRBD1 for D (5 bases). V was clipped by 4 bases and J by 0 bases, with 13 bases between them. The CDR3 length is 16 residues. The germline V gene has CDR1 SGHDT and CDR2 YYEEEE. As DNA, the CDR3 is TGTGCCAGCAGCCGGGACTTCCGATCAACTAATGAAAAACTGTTTTTT. Translated, it gives CASSRDFRSTNEKLFF.

The V call is TRBV3-1 (or the pseudogene TRBV3-2), the J call TRBJ1-1; D is undetermined. The germline V and J ends were trimmed by 0 bases and 5 bases, with 13 bases remaining between them. The germline CDR1 and CDR2 sequences are LGHDT and YNNKEL (reference sequence). This CDR3 spans 15 amino acids. The CDR3 loop is CASSQEKALGTEAFF. CDR3 nucleotide sequence: TGTGCCAGCAGCCAAGAGAAGGCCTTAGGTACTGAAGCTTTCTTT.

The CDR3 spells CASSLQLSNYGYTF. The DNA for the CDR3 is TGTGCCAGCAGCCTACAGCTTTCAAACTATGGCTACACCTTC. The rearrangement links TRBV3-1 (or the pseudogene TRBV3-2) to TRBJ1-2; D remains unclear. CDR1 and CDR2 (germline): LGHDT, YNNKEL (reference sequence). Trimming removed 4 bases from V and 2 bases from J, with 11 bases in between. CDR3 length equals 14 residues.

This clone is a singleton in its sample. The rearrangement links TRBV19 to TRBJ1-2, with D uncertain. This CDR3 region has 11 residues. The germline V gene encodes CDR1 LNHDA and CDR2 SQIVND (reference sequence). Trimming removed 3 bases at V and 6 bases at J, with 5 bases between. The CDR3 bases are TGTGCCAGTAGTATTGGTAATGGCTACACCTTC. Translating gives CASSIGNGYTF.

The chain couples TRBV12-5 to TRBJ1-1; no firm D call. There are 15 residues in the CDR3. Germline-derived CDR1 and CDR2 are LGHNT and FRNRAP. Trimming stripped 1 base from V and 11 bases from J, with 20 bases between. In DNA, the CDR3 is TGTGCTAGTGGTTTGGCCCCTTCATGGGCGGGAGGGGCTTTCTTT. It translates to CASGLAPSWAGGAFF.

This rearrangement joins TRBV18 to TRBJ2-7, with TRBD2 matching over 11 bases. V was clipped by 3 bases and J by 7 bases; unmatched bases: 5. Germline CDR1 and CDR2: KGHSH and LQKENI. CDR3 size: 14 residues. CDR3 DNA: TGTGCCAGCTCACCGGGACTAGCGGTCATGGAGCAGTACTTC. It translates to CASSPGLAVMEQYF. The full variable domain, completed using reference TRBV18 and TRBJ2-7, is NAGVMQNPRHLVRRRGQEARLRCSPMKGHSHVYWYRQLPEEGLKFMVYLQKENIIDESGMPKERFSAEFPKEGPSILRIQQVVRGDSAAYFCASSPGLAVMEQYFGPGTRLTVT.

This chain connects TRBV3-1 (or the pseudogene TRBV3-2) to TRBJ1-5, with 8 bases matching TRBD1. Per germline, CDR1 LGHDT and CDR2 YNNKEL (reference sequence). The CDR3 is made up of 15 amino acids. Trimming at V came to 4 bases and at J to 4 bases, leaving 6 bases not matched to a gene. The CDR3: CASSLGQGENQPQHF. The CDR3 DNA reads TGTGCCAGCAGCCTCGGACAGGGCGAAAATCAGCCCCAGCATTTT.

This clone was counted a single time. The chain recombines TRBV29-1 with TRBJ1-4; D uncertain. The germline V and J ends were trimmed by 7 bases and 8 bases, with 14 bases remaining between them. The germline CDR1 and CDR2 sequences are SQVTM and ANQGSEA. The CDR3 loop spans 12 amino acids. CDR3 sequence reads: CSAYLWREKLFF. DNA of the CDR3: TGCAGCGCCTATTTATGGAGAGAAAAACTGTTTTTT.

This rearrangement joins TRBV2 to TRBJ2-1; no firm D call. V lost 6 bases to trimming and J lost 5 bases, with 8 bases between them. Looked up from germline, CDR1 is SNHLY and CDR2 is FYNNEI. This CDR3 has 12 residues. CDR3 nucleotide sequence: TGTGCCAGCAGCGACGGGCACAATGAGCAGTTCTTC. This sequence encodes CASSDGHNEQFF.

The rearrangement links TRBV10-1 to TRBJ1-4, with 7 bases that match TRBD1. This CDR3 has 15 residues. J lost 7 bases, V lost 0 bases, and 5 bases had no gene match. Germline CDR1 reads WNHNN; CDR2 reads SYGVQD (reference sequence). This CDR3 is CASSESTGTGEKLFF. The CDR3 bases are TGCGCCAGCAGTGAGTCGACAGGGACTGGTGAAAAACTGTTTTTT.

CDR3 in amino acids: CASSLRAGGPEAFF. CDR3 bases: TGTGCCAGCAGTCTACGGGCAGGGGGCCCTGAAGCTTTCTTT. V and J are TRBV6-5 and TRBJ1-1; 8 positions agree with TRBD1. CDR1 and CDR2 from the germline V gene are MNHEY and SVGAGI. CDR3 size: 14 residues. J gave up 6 bases and V 5 bases, and 8 bases lay outside the gene matches.

The chain recombines TRBV3-1 (or the pseudogene TRBV3-2) with TRBJ1-1, with unresolved D. Trimming stripped 0 bases from V and 6 bases from J, with 32 bases between. Germline V gene lookup returns CDR1 LGHDT and CDR2 YNNKEL (reference sequence). CDR3 length: 21 residues. The CDR3 region is CASSQDRFPPISWAGPPEAFF. As DNA, the CDR3 is TGTGCCAGCAGCCAAGATCGTTTCCCCCCGATATCATGGGCAGGACCTCCTGAAGCTTTCTTT.

This clone was found once. J is TRBJ2-7 and V is TRBV12-3 or TRBV12-4; D is perhaps TRBD1 (6 bases). CDR3 length: 13 residues. The ends were cut back, 2 bases at V and 7 bases at J, with 12 bases in the middle. CDR3 DNA: TGTGCCAGCAGTTTAAGGGGGATCGATGAGCAGTACTTC. Its translation is CASSLRGIDEQYF.

V gene TRBV25-1 combines with J gene TRBJ1-1; D not certain. The CDR3 runs 15 residues. Trimming cost V 8 bases and J 8 bases, with 24 bases left between them. From germline, CDR1 is MGHDK and CDR2 SYGVNS. The CDR3 here is CASLPDPPGGAEAFF. CDR3 DNA sequence: TGTGCCAGCCTTCCTGACCCCCCAGGAGGAGCCGAAGCTTTCTTT.

The V call is TRBV5-4, the J call TRBJ2-5; 8 bases agree with TRBD1. Germline assignment: CDR1 SGHNT and CDR2 YYREEE (reference sequence). Trimming took 4 bases from V and 5 from J; bases not matched to a gene: 10. There are 15 residues in the CDR3. CDR3 in DNA: TGTGCCAGCAGCACGGGACAGGCTACCCAGGAGACCCAGTACTTC. Its protein product is CASSTGQATQETQYF.